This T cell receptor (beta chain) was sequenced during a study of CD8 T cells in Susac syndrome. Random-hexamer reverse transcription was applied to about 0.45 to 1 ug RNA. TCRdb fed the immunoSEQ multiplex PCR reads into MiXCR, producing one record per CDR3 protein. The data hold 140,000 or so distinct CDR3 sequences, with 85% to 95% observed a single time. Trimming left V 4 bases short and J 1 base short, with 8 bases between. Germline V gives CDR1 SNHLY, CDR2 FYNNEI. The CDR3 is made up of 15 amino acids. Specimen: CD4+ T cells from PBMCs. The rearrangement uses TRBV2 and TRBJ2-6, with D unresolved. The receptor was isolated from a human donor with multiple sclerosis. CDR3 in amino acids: CASSVGESGANVLTF. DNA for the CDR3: TGTGCCAGCAGTGTTGGGGAATCTGGGGCCAACGTCCTGACTTTC.